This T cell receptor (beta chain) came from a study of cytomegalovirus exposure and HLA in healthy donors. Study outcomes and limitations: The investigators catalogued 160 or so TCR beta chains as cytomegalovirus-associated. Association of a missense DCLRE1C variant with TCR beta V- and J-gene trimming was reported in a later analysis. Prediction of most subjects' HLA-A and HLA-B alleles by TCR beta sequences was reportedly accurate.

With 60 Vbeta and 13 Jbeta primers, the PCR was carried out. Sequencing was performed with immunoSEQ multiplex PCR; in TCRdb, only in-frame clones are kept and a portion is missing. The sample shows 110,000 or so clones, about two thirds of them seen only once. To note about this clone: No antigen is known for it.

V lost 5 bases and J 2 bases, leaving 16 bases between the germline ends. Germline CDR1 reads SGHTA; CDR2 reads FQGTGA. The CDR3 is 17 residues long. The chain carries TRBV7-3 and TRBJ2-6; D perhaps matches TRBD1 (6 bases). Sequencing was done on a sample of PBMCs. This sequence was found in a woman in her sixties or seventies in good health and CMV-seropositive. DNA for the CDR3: TGTGCCAGCAGCCCGGGACACTCCACCCCTGGGGCCAACGTCCTGACTTTC. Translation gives CASSPGHSTPGANVLTF.